This TCR beta chain was captured by sequencing in a study of T cells in Graves' hyperthyroidism and ophthalmopathy. The wider study: Peripheral blood was secured at the point of initial diagnosis, before any treatment.

V was pared by 4 bases and J by 3 bases, with 4 bases of the junction left unmatched. Germline V gene data show CDR1 as DFQATT and CDR2 as SNEGSKA (reference sequence). The CDR3 length is 13 residues. Using RNA transcripts as the source, TCR beta CDR3 regions were amplified. First-round RT-PCR with HTBI primers amplified the TCR CDR3 region. TCRdb independently ran MiXCR on the multiplex PCR reads; one entry per CDR3 protein. This sample carries around 580,000 distinct CDR3 sequences, 16% of them seen once, and the ten largest clones take 15% to 20%. This clonotype was recorded at least ten times. Based on clinical symptoms, serum thyroxine and TRAb, thyroid ultrasound and orbital computed tomography, diagnoses were reached.

The V and J genes are TRBV20-1 and TRBJ2-3; 7 nucleotides match TRBD2. This receptor was obtained from a woman in her late teens or twenties with Graves' hyperthyroidism. Sequenced: blood. CDR3 in DNA: TGCAGTGCTACGGGAGGATGGACAGATACGCAGTATTTT. Its protein product is CSATGGWTDTQYF.